This TCR beta chain was identified during a study of graft-versus-host responses after intestinal transplantation. Study in general: In this cohort, recipients had multivisceral, liver-intestinal, or isolated intestinal transplants.

The method was immunoSEQ multiplex PCR; TCRdb's version includes in-frame clones alone and lacks a portion of them. This table holds 85,000 to 100,000 clones, around 92% found once. Study-wide points: Early post-transplant HvG declines showed an association with peak circulating GvH clone levels. Recipient marrow showed GvH clones, some seen first in ileum or blood.

In the case of this clone: Its target is not known.

The TCR originated in a human donor who was the organ donor for an intestinal transplant. The sequencing here drew on unstimulated CD8+ T cells sorted from spleen or lymph node cells, taken before transplant.

As DNA, the CDR3 is TGTGCCAGCAGCTTAGCGCTCACTAGCGGGAGGGCGGGCACAGATACGCAGTATTTT. It yields the protein CASSLALTSGRAGTDTQYF. V and J are TRBV7-8 and TRBJ2-3; TRBD2 aligns across 13 bases. V was clipped by 0 bases and J by 1 base; unmatched bases: 7. Germline V CDR1 and CDR2: SGHVS, FQNEAQ. CDR3 size: 19 residues.